This entry features one T cell receptor (beta chain) sequence. The V end was cut by 5 bases, the J end by 2 bases, with 13 bases between. Germline CDR1 is SGHNT and CDR2 is YENEEA. The CDR3 has 16 residues. These data originate in a study of blood T cell repertoires in COVID-19. Sequencing used immunoSEQ multiplex PCR; TCRdb keeps in-frame clones, though not all of them. This table holds tens of thousands of clones, about nine tenths found once. The material sequenced was peripheral blood. The receptor was isolated from a man aged 70-80 years with active COVID-19. The chain links TRBV11-3 to TRBJ2-6, with D tentatively TRBD1 (6 bases). The CDR3 region is CASSPGTPPGANVLTF. The CDR3 DNA sequence: TGTGCCAGCAGCCCCGGGACACCTCCTGGGGCCAACGTCCTGACTTTC.